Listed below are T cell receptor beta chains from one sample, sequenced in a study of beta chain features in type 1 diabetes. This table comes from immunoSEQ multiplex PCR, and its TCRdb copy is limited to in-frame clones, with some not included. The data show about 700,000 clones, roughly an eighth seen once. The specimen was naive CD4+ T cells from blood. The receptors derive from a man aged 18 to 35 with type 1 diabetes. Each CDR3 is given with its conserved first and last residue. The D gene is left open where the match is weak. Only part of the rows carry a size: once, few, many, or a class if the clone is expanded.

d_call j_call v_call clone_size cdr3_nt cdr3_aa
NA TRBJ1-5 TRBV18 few TGTGCCAGCTCACTCCTCGGTGATCAGCCCCAGCATTTT CASSLLGDQPQHF
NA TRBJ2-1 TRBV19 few TGTGCCAGTAGTCGGGGGACAGACAATGAGCAGTTCTTC CASSRGTDNEQFF
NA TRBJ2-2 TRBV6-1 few TGTGCCAGCAGTCTGATTGGGCCCGGGGAGCTGTTTTTT CASSLIGPGELFF
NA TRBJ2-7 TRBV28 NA TGTGCCAGCAGTCTCACGGCGGGATTGTCTGAGCAGTACTTC CASSLTAGLSEQYF
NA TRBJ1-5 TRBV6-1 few TGTGCCAGCAGTACACCAGCTACCTATCAGCCCCAGCATTTT CASSTPATYQPQHF
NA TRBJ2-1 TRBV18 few TGTGCCAGCTCACCACGTCCTGACTCCTACAATGAGCAGTTCTTC CASSPRPDSYNEQFF
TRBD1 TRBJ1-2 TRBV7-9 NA TGTGCCAGCAGAGGACAGGGTTGGTCCTATGGCTACACCTTC CASRGQGWSYGYTF
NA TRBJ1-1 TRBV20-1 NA TGCAGTGCTAACAGACAGCAAGAAGCTTTCTTT CSANRQQEAFF
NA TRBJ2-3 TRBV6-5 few TGTGCCAGCAGCTACGGGACTCCGTCTTTTAGTACGCAGTATTTT CASSYGTPSFSTQYF
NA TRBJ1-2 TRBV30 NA TGTGCCTGGAGTCCGCGGGACACATTTAACTATGGCTACACCTTC CAWSPRDTFNYGYTF
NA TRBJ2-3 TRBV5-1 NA TGCGCCAGCAGCTTCGGGGGCCCCGGCACAGATACGCAGTATTTT CASSFGGPGTDTQYF
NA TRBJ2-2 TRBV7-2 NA TGTGCCACCCCCATCCCTAGGCTCACCGGGGAGCTGTTTTTT CATPIPRLTGELFF
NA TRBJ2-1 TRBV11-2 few TGTGCCAGCAGCCCTGGAGGGGGCCTTTCCTACAATGAGCAGTTCTTC CASSPGGGLSYNEQFF
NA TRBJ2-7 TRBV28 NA TGTGCCAGCAGCACCACAGGGAACCTCGTCCACGAGCAGTACTTC CASSTTGNLVHEQYF
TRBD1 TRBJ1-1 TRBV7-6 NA TGTGCCAGCAGCTTCGGGACAGGGACATTGAACACTGAAGCTTTCTTT CASSFGTGTLNTEAFF
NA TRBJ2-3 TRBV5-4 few TGTGCCAGCAGTTCTCAGTGGGGGAGCACAGATACGCAGTATTTT CASSSQWGSTDTQYF
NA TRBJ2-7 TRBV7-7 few TGTGCCAGCAGCTTAGATGAGGGGAGCGAGCAGTACTTC CASSLDEGSEQYF
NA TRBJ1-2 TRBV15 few TGTGCCACCAGCAGAGAAGGGGTTTATGGCTACACCTTC CATSREGVYGYTF
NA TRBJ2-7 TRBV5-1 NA TGCGCCAGCAGCCGGGACACCCACTACGAGCAGTACTTC CASSRDTHYEQYF
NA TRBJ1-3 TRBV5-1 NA TGCGCCAGCAGCTTCGCGGCAGGGACTTCTGGAAACACCATATATTTT CASSFAAGTSGNTIYF
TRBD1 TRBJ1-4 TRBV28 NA TGTGCCAGCAGTTTGCAGGGGGCGGAGGGTAATGAAAAACTGTTTTTT CASSLQGAEGNEKLFF
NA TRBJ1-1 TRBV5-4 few TGTGCCAGCAGCTTCGGTAGCGTAATGAGCACTGAAGCTTTCTTT CASSFGSVMSTEAFF